The text below deals with one T cell receptor (beta chain). Its antigen is not identified. The data were taken from a study of shared clonotypes between healthy human individuals. Study-level findings and limits: Tissue TCR repertoires likely differ from these blood-only repertoires.

This CDR3 is 13 amino acids long. Germline V gene sequence: CDR1 SGHRS, CDR2 YFSETQ. V shed 1 base and J 7 bases; nucleotides not matched to a gene: 3. Profiled with immunoSEQ multiplex PCR; TCRdb holds only in-frame clones, not every one. The table has some 1 million clones, about 75% seen once. V gene TRBV5-1 combines with J gene TRBJ1-2; 8 bases map to TRBD1. The clonotype comes from a man younger than 35 in good health. The sequenced material came from memory CD4+ T cells sorted from blood. Subset meaning: CD45RA-negative fraction. In nucleotides, the CDR3 is TGCGCCAGCAGCTTGCAGGGGGCGACTGGCTACACCTTC. It specifies CASSLQGATGYTF.